These 16 T cell receptor beta chains came from one sample sequenced in a study of shared clonotypes between healthy human individuals. The table came from immunoSEQ multiplex PCR; TCRdb's copy has only in-frame clones and leaves some out. The sample has 950,000 to 1,300,000 clones; about 77% are singletons. The specimen was memory CD4+ T cells sorted from blood. Subset specified: CD45RA-negative fraction. The receptors here all came from a man younger than 35 in good health.

CDR3 sequence reads: CASSPRGRGGEKLFF. The CDR3 nucleotides are TGTGCCAGCAGCCCACGGGGCAGGGGCGGTGAAAAACTGTTTTTT. The genes are TRBV28 and TRBJ1-4; D is possibly TRBD1 (6 bases). The CDR3 consists of 15 residues. V was pared by 6 bases and J by 7 bases, with 18 bases between. Per germline, CDR1 MDHEN and CDR2 SYDVKM.

The rearrangement uses TRBV28 and TRBJ1-1; D may be TRBD1 (6 bases). The CDR3 sequence is 13 residues long. V lost 6 bases, J lost 0 bases, and 8 bases lay in between. The V gene's germline CDR1 is MDHEN and CDR2 SYDVKM. CDR3 region: CASRSGVNTEAFF. The CDR3 bases are TGTGCCAGCAGGTCAGGGGTGAACACTGAAGCTTTCTTT.

This chain uses TRBV7-8 with TRBJ1-2, with 8 bases lining up with TRBD1. With V trimmed by 3 bases and J by 3 bases, 3 bases remained unmatched. Per germline, CDR1 SGHVS and CDR2 FQNEAQ. This CDR3 has 14 residues. The CDR3 sequence is CASSFSTGDYGYTF. The CDR3 nucleotides read TGTGCCAGCAGCTTTTCGACAGGGGACTATGGCTACACCTTC.

This clone was counted once. This rearrangement joins TRBV5-1 to TRBJ1-2, with D possibly being TRBD1 (6 bases). This CDR3 spans 14 amino acids. Trimming cost V 1 base and J 5 bases, with 12 bases left between them. Germline-derived CDR1 and CDR2 are SGHRS and YFSETQ. The CDR3 loop is CASSLNRDWYGYTF. For the CDR3, the DNA is TGCGCCAGCAGCTTGAACAGGGATTGGTATGGCTACACCTTC.

The chain links TRBV2 to TRBJ2-2; no firm D call. Per germline, CDR1 SNHLY and CDR2 FYNNEI. CDR3 length: 13 amino acids. The V end was cut by 0 bases, the J end by 7 bases, with 6 bases between. CDR3 sequence: CASSEAYVGELFF. In DNA, the CDR3 is TGTGCCAGCAGTGAAGCATACGTCGGGGAGCTGTTTTTT.

The gene calls are TRBV28 and TRBJ1-1, with 7 bases identical to TRBD1. CDR3 size: 14 residues. The germline V gene has CDR1 MDHEN and CDR2 SYDVKM. After removal of 11 bases from V and 5 bases from J, the junction contained 14 bases not matched to a gene. The CDR3 DNA sequence: TGTGCCGGATCGGGAACAGGGGAATGGACTGAAGCTTTCTTT. Translation: CAGSGTGEWTEAFF.

Ten or more counts support this clone. This chain uses TRBV12-1 with TRBJ2-7. TRBV12-1 has pseudogene status. The CDR3 extends over 15 amino acids. The CDR3 reads CASSCPGRKRGEQYF. The CDR3 DNA sequence: TGTGCCAGCAGCTGCCCGGGGCGAAAACGGGGCGAGCAGTACTTC.

This clone was seen only once. J is TRBJ1-6 and V is TRBV13; D might be TRBD1 (5 bases). V gave up 4 bases and J gave up 7 bases, with 14 bases separating them. Per the germline V gene, CDR1 is PRHDT and CDR2 is FYEKMQ (reference sequence). The CDR3 loop spans 15 amino acids. The CDR3 DNA is TGTGCCAGCAGCTCCAAGGGGAAAAAAAATTCACCCCTCCACTTT. Protein: CASSSKGKKNSPLHF.

This chain joins TRBV5-3 and TRBJ2-3, with 10 bases matching TRBD2. TRBV5-3 is noted as an ORF with a role that remains uncertain. This CDR3 is built from 15 residues. Trimming cost V 6 bases and J 4 bases; bases outside gene matches: 8. CDR3 nucleotides: TGTGCCAGAACCGACCCTAGCGGGAGTCCAGATACGCAGTATTTT. It translates to CARTDPSGSPDTQYF.

V is TRBV2 and J is TRBJ1-3; D gene ambiguous. This CDR3 has 13 amino acids. Trimming stripped 7 bases from V and 2 bases from J, with 9 bases between. CDR1 and CDR2 (germline): SNHLY, FYNNEI. CDR3 residues: CASTGLAGNTIYF. The DNA of the CDR3 is TGTGCCAGCACGGGCCTGGCTGGAAACACCATATATTTT. Using reference TRBV2 and TRBJ1-3 for the parts outside the CDR3, the full variable domain is EPEVTQTPSHQVTQMGQEVILRCVPISNHLYFYWYRQILGQKVEFLVSFYNNEISEKSEIFDDQFSVERPDGSNFTLKIRSTKLEDSAMYFCASTGLAGNTIYFGEGSWLTVV.

V gene TRBV18 combines with J gene TRBJ1-1, with a tentative D call TRBD1 (6 bases). CDR3 length: 15 amino acids. Per the germline V gene, CDR1 is KGHSH and CDR2 is LQKENI. V dropped 0 bases and J dropped 1 base, with 9 bases sitting between them. The CDR3 sequence is CASSPPTGQNTEAFF. The DNA of the CDR3 is TGTGCCAGCTCACCACCAACGGGACAGAACACTGAAGCTTTCTTT.

The chain is built from TRBV6-1 and TRBJ1-6; 12 positions match TRBD1. CDR3 length: 17 residues. V lost 4 bases, J lost 5 bases, and 6 bases stayed unmatched. CDR1 is MNHNS and CDR2 is SASEGT in the germline V gene. The CDR3 region is CASSAGTGGADNSPLHF. CDR3 coding DNA: TGTGCCAGCAGTGCAGGGACAGGGGGCGCTGATAATTCACCCCTCCACTTT.

This clone has just a few counts. The chain links TRBV11-2 to TRBJ2-7, with 8 bases lining up with TRBD2. V dropped 3 bases and J dropped 0; count of bases not matched to a gene: 1. There are 14 residues in the CDR3. Germline V gives CDR1 SGHAT, CDR2 FQNNGV. The CDR3 here is CASSFGRDSYEQYF. The CDR3 DNA reads as TGTGCCAGCAGCTTCGGGAGGGACTCCTACGAGCAGTACTTC.

This clone came up once. The chain couples TRBV10-3 to TRBJ1-5; D unresolved. The germline CDR1 and CDR2 sequences are ENHRY and SYGVKD. The CDR3 runs 13 residues. The germline V and J ends were trimmed by 2 bases and 6 bases, with 8 bases remaining between them. CDR3 in DNA: TGTGCCATCAGTGAGGAGGGAGGTCAGCCCCAGCATTTT. It is translated as CAISEEGGQPQHF.

This rearrangement joins TRBV6-1 to TRBJ2-5; D is unclear. CDR1 is MNHNS, CDR2 SASEGT, per germline. The CDR3 is 12 residues long. The germline V and J ends were trimmed by 3 bases and 1 base, with 3 bases remaining between them. CDR3 sequence: CASSDFQETQYF. The CDR3 nucleotides read TGTGCCAGCAGTGATTTCCAAGAGACCCAGTACTTC.

The chain uses TRBV28 and TRBJ1-5; 8 bases are shared with TRBD1. The ends lost 4 bases at V and 1 base at J; junction bases unmatched: 6. This CDR3 has 16 amino acids. Germline CDR1 MDHEN, CDR2 SYDVKM. CDR3 region: CASSSRQGSSNQPQHF. CDR3 in DNA: TGTGCCAGCAGTTCGAGACAGGGGTCCAGCAATCAGCCCCAGCATTTT.